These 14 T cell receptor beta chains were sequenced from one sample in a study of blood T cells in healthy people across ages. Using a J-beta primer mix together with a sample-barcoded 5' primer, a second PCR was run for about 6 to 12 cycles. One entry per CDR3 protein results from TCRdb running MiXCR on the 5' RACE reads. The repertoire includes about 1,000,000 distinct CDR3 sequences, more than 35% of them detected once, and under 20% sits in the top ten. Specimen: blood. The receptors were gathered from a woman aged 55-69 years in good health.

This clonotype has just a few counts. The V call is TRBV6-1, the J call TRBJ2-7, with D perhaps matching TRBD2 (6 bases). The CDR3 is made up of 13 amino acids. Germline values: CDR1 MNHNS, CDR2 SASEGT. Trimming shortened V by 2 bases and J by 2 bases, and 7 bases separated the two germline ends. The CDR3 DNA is TGTGCCAGCAGTGAACTAGCGCCCTACGAGCAGTACTTC. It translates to CASSELAPYEQYF.

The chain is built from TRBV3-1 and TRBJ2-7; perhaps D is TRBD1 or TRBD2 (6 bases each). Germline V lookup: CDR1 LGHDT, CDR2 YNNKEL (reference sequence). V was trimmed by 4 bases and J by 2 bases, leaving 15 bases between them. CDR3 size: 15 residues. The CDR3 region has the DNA TGTGCCAGCAGCCCGGCAGGAGGGGGTGCCTACGAGCAGTACTTC. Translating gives CASSPAGGGAYEQYF.

CDR3 in amino acids: CASSLTRRDNEQFF. The CDR3 DNA is TGTGCCAGCAGCTTAACTAGGAGGGACAATGAGCAGTTCTTC. The V call is TRBV7-2, the J call TRBJ2-1; a possible D gene is TRBD2 (6 bases). Germline lookup yields CDR1 SGHTA and CDR2 FQGNSA. This CDR3 comprises 14 residues. Between the trimmed V and J ends, which lost 2 bases and 5 bases, there was a span of 10 bases.

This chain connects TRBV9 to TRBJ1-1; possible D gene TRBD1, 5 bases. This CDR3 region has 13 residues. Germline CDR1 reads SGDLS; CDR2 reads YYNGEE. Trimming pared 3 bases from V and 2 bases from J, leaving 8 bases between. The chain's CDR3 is CASSEQDNTEAFF. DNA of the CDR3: TGTGCCAGCAGCGAACAGGATAACACTGAAGCTTTCTTT.

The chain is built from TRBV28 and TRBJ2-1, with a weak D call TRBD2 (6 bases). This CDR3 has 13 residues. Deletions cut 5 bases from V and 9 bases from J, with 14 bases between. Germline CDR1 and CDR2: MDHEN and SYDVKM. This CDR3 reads CASSVASDSEQFF. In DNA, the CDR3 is TGTGCCAGCAGTGTGGCTAGCGATAGTGAGCAGTTCTTC.

The CDR3 DNA sequence: TGTGCCAGCAGCCAAGCCGATTGGGGCTACACCTTC. Its protein product is CASSQADWGYTF. The chain couples TRBV14 to TRBJ1-2; D gene uncertain. The CDR3 contains 12 residues. With 1 base removed from V and 8 bases from J, the gap between germline ends came to 8 bases. The V gene's germline CDR1 is SGHDN and CDR2 FVKESK.

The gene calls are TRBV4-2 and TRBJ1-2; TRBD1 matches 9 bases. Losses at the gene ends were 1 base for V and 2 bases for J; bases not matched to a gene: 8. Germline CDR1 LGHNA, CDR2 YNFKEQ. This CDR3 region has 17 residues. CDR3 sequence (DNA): TGTGCCAGCAGCCAAGTGGGACAGGGAGGTCCGAACTATGGCTACACCTTC. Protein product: CASSQVGQGGPNYGYTF.

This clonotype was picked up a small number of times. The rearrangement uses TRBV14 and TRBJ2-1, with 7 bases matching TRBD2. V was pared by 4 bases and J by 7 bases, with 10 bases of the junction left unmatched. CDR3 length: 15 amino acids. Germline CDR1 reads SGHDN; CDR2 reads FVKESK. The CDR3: CASSLKAGPANEQFF. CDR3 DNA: TGTGCCAGCAGCCTAAAAGCGGGACCAGCTAATGAGCAGTTCTTC.

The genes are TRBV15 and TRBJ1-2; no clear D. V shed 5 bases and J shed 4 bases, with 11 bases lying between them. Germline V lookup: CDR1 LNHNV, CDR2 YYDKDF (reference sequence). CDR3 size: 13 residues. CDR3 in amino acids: CATSPRAGYGYTF. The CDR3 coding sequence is TGTGCCACCAGCCCGCGGGCAGGCTATGGCTACACCTTC.

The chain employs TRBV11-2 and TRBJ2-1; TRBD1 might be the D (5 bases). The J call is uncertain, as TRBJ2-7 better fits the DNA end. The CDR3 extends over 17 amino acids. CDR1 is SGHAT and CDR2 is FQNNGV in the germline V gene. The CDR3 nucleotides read TGTGCCAGCAGCGTATCCAGGGATACAAGCTCCTACAATGAGCAGTACTTC. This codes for CASSVSRDTSSYNEQYF.

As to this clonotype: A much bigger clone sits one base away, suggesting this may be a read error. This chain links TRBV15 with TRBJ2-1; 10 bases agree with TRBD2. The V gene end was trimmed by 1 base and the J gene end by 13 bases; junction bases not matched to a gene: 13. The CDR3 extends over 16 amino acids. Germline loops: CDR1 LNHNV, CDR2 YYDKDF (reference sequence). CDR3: CATSRVLAGESETQFF. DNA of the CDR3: TGTGCCACCAGCAGAGTGCTAGCGGGGGAATCAGAGACCCAGTTCTTC.

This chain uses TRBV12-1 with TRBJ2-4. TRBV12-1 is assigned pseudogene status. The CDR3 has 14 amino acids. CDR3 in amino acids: CASSFRLAKNIQYF. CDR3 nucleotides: TGTGCCAGCAGCTTTAGACTAGCCAAAAACATTCAGTACTTC.

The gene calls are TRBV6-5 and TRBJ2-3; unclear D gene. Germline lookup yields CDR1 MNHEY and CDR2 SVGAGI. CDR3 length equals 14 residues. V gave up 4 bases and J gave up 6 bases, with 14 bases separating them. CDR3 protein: CASSSPTLGDTQYF. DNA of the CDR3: TGTGCCAGCAGTTCCCCTACTCTTGGTGATACGCAGTATTTT.

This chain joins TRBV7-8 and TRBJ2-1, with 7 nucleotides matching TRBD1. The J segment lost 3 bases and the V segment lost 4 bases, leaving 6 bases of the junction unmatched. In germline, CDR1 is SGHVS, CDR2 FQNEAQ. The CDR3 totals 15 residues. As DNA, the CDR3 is TGTGCCAGCAGCTGGGGGACAGCTGTCTACAATGAGCAGTTCTTC. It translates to CASSWGTAVYNEQFF. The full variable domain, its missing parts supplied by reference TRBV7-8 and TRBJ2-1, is GAGVSQSPRYKVAKRGQDVALRCDPISGHVSLFWYQQALGQGPEFLTYFQNEAQLDKSGLPSDRFFAERPEGSVSTLKIQRTQQEDSAVYLCASSWGTAVYNEQFFGPGTRLTVL.